The clone carrying this T cell receptor (beta chain) was counted between two and nine times. Its matching antigen is unknown. The sample is drawn from a study of PD-1 blockade in classical Hodgkin lymphoma. Every one of the patients relapsed after autologous stem cell transplantation (brentuximab vedotin exposure was variable). The CDR3 is 15 residues long. Germline-derived CDR1 and CDR2 are SGHTS and YDEGEE. With V trimmed by 6 bases and J by 0 bases, 6 bases remained unmatched. Data came from immunoSEQ multiplex PCR; TCRdb stores just in-frame clones and leaves some out. Among roughly 150,000 clones, about 78% were seen once, and the ten largest hold roughly 9.2%. Study-level findings and limits: Why repertoires differed is undefined; disease activity or prior therapy possibly contributed.

The material was peripheral blood mononuclear cells (PBMCs), obtained before the second cycle of nivolumab. The clonotype was recovered from a human donor with classical Hodgkin lymphoma. V is TRBV5-8 and J is TRBJ1-3; TRBD1 matches at 7 bases. Here the CDR3 DNA reads TGTGCCAGCATCAGGAGGGACAGCTCTGGAAACACCATATATTTT. This encodes CASIRRDSSGNTIYF.